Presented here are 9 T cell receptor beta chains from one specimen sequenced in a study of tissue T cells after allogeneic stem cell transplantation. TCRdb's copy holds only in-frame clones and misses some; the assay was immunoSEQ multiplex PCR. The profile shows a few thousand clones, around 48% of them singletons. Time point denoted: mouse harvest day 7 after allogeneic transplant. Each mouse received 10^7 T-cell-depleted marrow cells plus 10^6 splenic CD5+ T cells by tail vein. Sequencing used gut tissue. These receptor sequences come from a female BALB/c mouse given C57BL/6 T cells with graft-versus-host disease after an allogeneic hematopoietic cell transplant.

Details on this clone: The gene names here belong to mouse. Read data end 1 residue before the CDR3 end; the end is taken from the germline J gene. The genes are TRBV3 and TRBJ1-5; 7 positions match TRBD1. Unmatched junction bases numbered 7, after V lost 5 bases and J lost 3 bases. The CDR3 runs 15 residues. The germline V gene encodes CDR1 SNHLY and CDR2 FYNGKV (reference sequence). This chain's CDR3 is CASSPRPGGNQAPLF. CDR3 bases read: TGTGCCAGCAGCCCCCGGCCAGGGGGCAACCAGGCTCCGCTT.

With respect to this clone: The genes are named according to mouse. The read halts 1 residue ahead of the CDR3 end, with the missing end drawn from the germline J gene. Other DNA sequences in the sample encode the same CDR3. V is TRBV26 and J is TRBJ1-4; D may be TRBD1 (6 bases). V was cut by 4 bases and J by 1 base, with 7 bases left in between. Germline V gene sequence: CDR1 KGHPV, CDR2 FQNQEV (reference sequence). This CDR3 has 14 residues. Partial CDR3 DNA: TGTGCCAGCAGTCCGGGACATTCCAACGAAAGATTATTT. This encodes CASSPGHSNERLF. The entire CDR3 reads CASSPGHSNERLFF.

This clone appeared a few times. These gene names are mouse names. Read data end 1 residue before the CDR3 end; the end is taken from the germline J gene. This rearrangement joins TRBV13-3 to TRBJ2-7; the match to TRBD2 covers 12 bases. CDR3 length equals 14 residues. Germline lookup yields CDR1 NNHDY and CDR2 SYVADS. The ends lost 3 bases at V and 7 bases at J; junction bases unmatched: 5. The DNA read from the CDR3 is TGTGCCAGCAGTGGGGACTGGGGGGAGAGGGAACAGTAC. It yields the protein CASSGDWGEREQY. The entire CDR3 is CASSGDWGEREQYF.

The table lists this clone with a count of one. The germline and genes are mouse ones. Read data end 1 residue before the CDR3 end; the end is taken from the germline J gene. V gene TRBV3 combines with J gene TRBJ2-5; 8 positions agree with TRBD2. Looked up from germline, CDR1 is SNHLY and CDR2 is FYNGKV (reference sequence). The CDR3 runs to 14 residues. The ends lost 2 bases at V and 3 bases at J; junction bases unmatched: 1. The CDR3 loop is CASSLLGGQDTQYF. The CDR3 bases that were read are TGTGCCAGCAGCTTACTGGGGGGACAAGACACCCAGTAC. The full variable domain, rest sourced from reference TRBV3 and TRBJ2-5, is GPKVLQIPSHQIIDMGQMVTLNCDPVSNHLYFYWYKQILGQQMEFLVNFYNGKVMEKSKLFKDQFSVERPDGSYFTLKIQPTALEDSAVYFCASSLLGGQDTQYFGPGTRLLVL.

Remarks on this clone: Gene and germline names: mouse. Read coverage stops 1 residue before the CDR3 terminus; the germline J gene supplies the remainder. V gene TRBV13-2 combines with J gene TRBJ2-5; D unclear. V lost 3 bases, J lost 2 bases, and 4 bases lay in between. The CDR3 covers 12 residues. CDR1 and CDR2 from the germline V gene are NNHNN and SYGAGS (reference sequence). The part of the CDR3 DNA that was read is TGTGCCAGCGGTGCAATCCAAGACACCCAGTAC. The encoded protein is CASGAIQDTQY. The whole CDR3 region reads CASGAIQDTQYF.

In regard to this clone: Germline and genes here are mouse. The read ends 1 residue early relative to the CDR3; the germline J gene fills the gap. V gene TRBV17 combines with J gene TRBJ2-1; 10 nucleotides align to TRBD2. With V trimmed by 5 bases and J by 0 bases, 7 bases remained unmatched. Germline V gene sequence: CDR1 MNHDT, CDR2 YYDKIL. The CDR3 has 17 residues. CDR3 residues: CASSPDWGAYNYAEQFF. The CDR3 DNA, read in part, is TGTGCTAGCAGTCCCGACTGGGGGGCGTATAACTATGCTGAGCAGTTC.

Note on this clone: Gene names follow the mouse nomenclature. The DNA read from the CDR3 is TGTGCCAGCAGTATTCCGACAGGGGCCAACGAAAGATTATTT. Its translation: CASSIPTGANERLF. The complete CDR3 sequence is CASSIPTGANERLFF. The chain uses TRBV19 and TRBJ1-4, with 8 bases identical to TRBD1. The CDR3 is cut off 1 residue early in the read; its end comes from the germline J gene. Trimming removed 2 bases from V and 3 bases from J; junction bases left unmatched: 3. The CDR3 loop spans 15 amino acids. The germline CDR1 and CDR2 sequences are FNHDT and SITEND (reference sequence).

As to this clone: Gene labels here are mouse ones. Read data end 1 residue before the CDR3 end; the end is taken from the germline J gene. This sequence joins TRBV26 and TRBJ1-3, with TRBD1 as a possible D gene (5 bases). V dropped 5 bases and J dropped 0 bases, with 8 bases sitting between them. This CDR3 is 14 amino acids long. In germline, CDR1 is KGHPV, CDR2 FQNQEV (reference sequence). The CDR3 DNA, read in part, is TGTGCCAGCAGTGCTGACAGTTCTGGAAATACGCTCTAT. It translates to CASSADSSGNTLY. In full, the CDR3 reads CASSADSSGNTLYF.

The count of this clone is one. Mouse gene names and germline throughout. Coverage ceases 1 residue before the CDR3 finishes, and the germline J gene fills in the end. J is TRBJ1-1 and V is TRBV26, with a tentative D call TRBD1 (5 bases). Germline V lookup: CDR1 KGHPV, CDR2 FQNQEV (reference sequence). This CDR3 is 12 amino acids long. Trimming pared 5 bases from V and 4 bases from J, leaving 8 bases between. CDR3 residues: CASSMGVTEVFF. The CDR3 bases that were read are TGTGCCAGCAGTATGGGGGTCACAGAAGTCTTC. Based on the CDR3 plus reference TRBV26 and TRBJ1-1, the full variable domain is NSKVIQTPRYLVKGQGQKAKMRCIPEKGHPVVFWYQQNKNNEFKFLINFQNQEVLQQIDMTEKRFSAECPSNSPCSLEIQSSEAGDSALYLCASSMGVTEVFFGKGTRLTVV.